The 23 T cell receptor beta chains reported below all come from one sample, sequenced in a study of response to subunit inactivated influenza vaccine. One entry per CDR3 protein, called by TCRdb with MiXCR from the RT-PCR reads. This table holds more than 700,000 distinct CDR3 sequences, 21% found once. This specimen consisted of PBMCs from blood, obtained roughly 5 days after vaccination. These receptors originate from a man aged 45-60 years who received an inactivated influenza vaccine.

The V call is TRBV28, the J call TRBJ2-7; 9 bases line up with TRBD2. The V and J ends lost 7 bases and 3 bases, in that order; junction bases with no gene match: 4. This CDR3 region has 13 residues. The germline V gene encodes CDR1 MDHEN and CDR2 SYDVKM. CDR3 coding DNA: TGTGCCAGCACTATGACTAGCGGCTACGAGCAGTACTTC. Protein product: CASTMTSGYEQYF.

The genes are TRBV20-1 and TRBJ2-3; D ambiguous. There are 12 residues in the CDR3. Germline V gene data show CDR1 as DFQATT and CDR2 as SNEGSKA (reference sequence). Deletions cut 0 bases from V and 4 bases from J, with 5 bases between. This chain's CDR3 is CSARDLSDTQYF. In nucleotides, the CDR3 is TGCAGTGCTAGAGATCTGTCAGATACGCAGTATTTT.

The chain joins TRBV20-1 to TRBJ1-5, with D unresolved. The CDR3 totals 14 residues. The V end was cut by 0 bases, the J end by 3 bases, with 9 bases between. Germline CDR1 reads DFQATT; CDR2 reads SNEGSKA (reference sequence). The DNA for the CDR3 is TGCAGTGCTAGAGATTGGCCAGACAATCAGCCCCAGCATTTT. Translation: CSARDWPDNQPQHF.

The table lists this clonotype with a few counts. CDR3 amino acids: CAISEGAGTNEQFF. DNA for the CDR3: TGTGCCATCAGTGAGGGGGCCGGAACCAATGAGCAGTTCTTC. The chain couples TRBV10-3 to TRBJ2-1, with D possibly TRBD1 on 5 matching bases. Germline loops: CDR1 ENHRY, CDR2 SYGVKD. The CDR3 length is 14 residues. With 2 bases removed from V and 6 bases from J, the gap between germline ends came to 11 bases.

The rearrangement joins TRBV3-1 to TRBJ2-7; weak D call: TRBD2 (6 bases). The germline V and J ends were trimmed by 4 bases and 3 bases, with 16 bases remaining between them. The CDR3 contains 15 residues. The germline V gene encodes CDR1 LGHDT and CDR2 YNNKEL (reference sequence). CDR3 amino acids: CASSRGRAGFYEQYF. CDR3 DNA sequence: TGTGCCAGCAGCCGAGGTAGGGCGGGATTCTACGAGCAGTACTTC.

V is TRBV30 and J is TRBJ2-5; D unresolved. The germline V and J ends were trimmed by 0 bases and 4 bases, with 12 bases remaining between them. This CDR3 has 14 residues. From germline, CDR1 is GTSNPN and CDR2 SVGIG (reference sequence). CDR3 DNA: TGTGCCTGGAGTGTATACGCACGGGCAGAGACCCAGTACTTC. It encodes CAWSVYARAETQYF.

In this sample, this clonotype turned up a few times. Written as DNA, the CDR3 is TGTGCCAGTACGACAGGGGTGTACGAGCAGTACTTC. Its translation is CASTTGVYEQYF. This sequence joins TRBV28 and TRBJ2-7; 8 bases map to TRBD1. The CDR3 runs to 12 residues. Trimming removed 9 bases from V and 4 bases from J; junction bases left unmatched: 5. The germline V gene encodes CDR1 MDHEN and CDR2 SYDVKM. Full variable domain (rest looked up from reference TRBV28 and TRBJ2-7): DVKVTQSSRYLVKRTGEKVFLECVQDMDHENMFWYRQDPGLGLRLIYFSYDVKMKEKGDIPEGYSVSREKKERFSLILESASTNQTSMYLCASTTGVYEQYFGPGTRLTVT.

V gene TRBV5-6 combines with J gene TRBJ2-1, with 8 bases identical to TRBD1. V shed 4 bases, J shed 6 bases, and the junction held 9 bases outside the gene matches. The CDR3 consists of 15 residues. Germline values: CDR1 SGHDT, CDR2 YYEEEE. The CDR3 DNA follows: TGTGCCAGCAGCCTGACAGGGGAACTGGTCAATGAGCAGTTCTTC. It encodes CASSLTGELVNEQFF.

The table lists this clonotype with a few counts. The chain joins TRBV5-1 to TRBJ1-4; D might be TRBD1 (5 bases). The germline V gene has CDR1 SGHRS and CDR2 YFSETQ. With 4 bases removed from V and 3 bases from J, the gap between germline ends came to 16 bases. The CDR3 consists of 16 residues. The CDR3 sequence is CASSVPMGGANEKLFF. DNA of the CDR3: TGCGCCAGCAGCGTGCCGATGGGGGGAGCTAATGAAAAACTGTTTTTT. Using reference TRBV5-1 and TRBJ1-4 for the parts outside the CDR3, the full variable domain is KAGVTQTPRYLIKTRGQQVTLSCSPISGHRSVSWYQQTPGQGLQFLFEYFSETQRNKGNFPGRFSGRQFSNSRSEMNVSTLELGDSALYLCASSVPMGGANEKLFFGSGTQLSVL.

Concerning this clonotype itself: The junction departs from the called germline gene at one end, perhaps through a read error. This sequence joins TRBV7-9 and TRBJ2-3; no definite D call. Looked up from germline, CDR1 is SEHNR and CDR2 is FQNEAQ (reference sequence). The CDR3 sequence is 14 residues long. As DNA, the CDR3 is TGTGCCAGCATCTTAACCTCGGCGGCAGATACGCAGTATTTT. Translation gives CASILTSAADTQYF.

This chain links TRBV2 with TRBJ2-1; 8 bases agree with TRBD1. CDR1 is SNHLY and CDR2 is FYNNEI in the germline V gene. The CDR3 runs 14 residues. The V and J ends lost 9 bases and 0 bases, in that order; junction bases with no gene match: 4. The CDR3 here is CASKGQVSYNEQFF. CDR3 sequence (DNA): TGTGCCAGTAAGGGACAGGTCTCCTACAATGAGCAGTTCTTC.

This chain joins TRBV28 and TRBJ2-2, with TRBD2 matching over 8 bases. CDR3 length equals 15 residues. With 1 base clipped from V and 5 bases from J, the junction kept 3 bases outside the gene matches. Looked up from germline, CDR1 is MDHEN and CDR2 is SYDVKM. In DNA, the CDR3 is TGTGCCAGCAGTTTATTACCTAGCGGGACCGGGGAGCTGTTTTTT. Its protein is CASSLLPSGTGELFF.

The chain carries TRBV6-2 or TRBV6-3 and TRBJ1-5; 9 bases match TRBD1. Germline V gives CDR1 MNHEY, CDR2 SVGEGT. The CDR3 spans 15 residues. The V gene end was trimmed by 4 bases and the J gene end by 7 bases; junction bases not matched to a gene: 8. The CDR3 nucleotides read TGTGCCAGCAGTTCCCGGGACAGGGCTTACCAGCCCCAGCATTTT. The encoded protein is CASSSRDRAYQPQHF.

The V and J genes are TRBV11-2 and TRBJ2-7; possibly TRBD1 for D (5 bases). The CDR3 is made up of 12 amino acids. Deletions cut 4 bases from V and 11 bases from J, with 15 bases between. CDR1 is SGHAT and CDR2 is FQNNGV in the germline V gene. CDR3 DNA: TGTGCCAGCAGCTCCCGGACATTTCAGGAGTACTTC. Translated: CASSSRTFQEYF.

This clonotype has only a few counts. DNA of the CDR3: TGTGCCAGCAGTTATGTTAGCGGGGGGACCAATGAGCAGTTCTTC. Protein sequence: CASSYVSGGTNEQFF. The V and J genes are TRBV6-2 or TRBV6-3 and TRBJ2-1; TRBD2 matches 10 bases. The junction had 5 bases not matched to a gene; V was cut back by 3 bases and J by 6 bases. Germline lookup yields CDR1 MNHEY and CDR2 SVGEGT. The CDR3 has 15 amino acids.

In regard to this clonotype: A much larger clone lies one base from this, so it may be a read error. The rearrangement uses TRBV11-2 and TRBJ2-7; TRBD1 matches at 10 bases. Trimming removed 7 bases from V and 1 base from J; junction bases left unmatched: 4. Germline CDR1 and CDR2: SGHAT and FQNNGV. This CDR3 contains 14 residues. The CDR3 is CASIPGQGSYEQYF. The CDR3 bases are TGTGCCAGCATCCCGGGACAGGGGTCCTACGAGCAGTACTTC.

J is TRBJ2-3 and V is TRBV4-1; the D gene is possibly TRBD2 (6 bases). The V gene lost 6 bases and the J gene lost 1 base, with 11 bases spanning the gap. There are 14 residues in the CDR3. Germline V lookup: CDR1 MGHRA, CDR2 YSYEKL. CDR3 residues: CASRPTRGTDTQYF. The CDR3 nucleotides read TGCGCCAGCAGGCCGACTAGAGGCACAGATACGCAGTATTTT.

The chain links TRBV6-5 to TRBJ2-7; D ambiguous. The CDR3 sequence is 16 residues long. Trimming pared 0 bases from V and 2 bases from J, leaving 14 bases between. The germline V gene has CDR1 MNHEY and CDR2 SVGAGI. The CDR3 DNA reads as TGTGCCAGCAGTTACTCGAATTCAAGAGAACCCTACGAGCAGTACTTC. Residues: CASSYSNSREPYEQYF.

This clonotype was seen ten or more times. The gene calls are TRBV12-3 or TRBV12-4 and TRBJ1-6, with 7 bases fitting TRBD1. V was pared by 5 bases and J by 7 bases, with 5 bases of the junction left unmatched. The CDR3 spans 14 residues. The CDR3, as DNA: TGTGCCAGCAGTCTAGACAGGGCAAATTCACCCCTCCACTTT. Translating it yields CASSLDRANSPLHF.

This chain uses TRBV25-1 with TRBJ1-2, with 7 bases aligning to TRBD1. The CDR3 sequence is 14 residues long. From germline, CDR1 is MGHDK and CDR2 SYGVNS. The junction had 7 bases not matched to a gene; V was cut back by 4 bases and J by 5 bases. CDR3 in DNA: TGTGCCAGCAGTGGGGCCGGGACAGCATATGGCTACACCTTC. Protein sequence: CASSGAGTAYGYTF.

The chain uses TRBV4-2 and TRBJ2-1; 11 bases match TRBD2. Trimming took 0 bases from V and 2 from J; bases not matched to a gene: 9. Germline values: CDR1 LGHNA, CDR2 YNFKEQ. This CDR3 has 19 residues. As DNA, the CDR3 is TGTGCCAGCAGCCAAGAGGGGGGGACTAGCGGAATCCCCTACAATGAGCAGTTCTTC. Protein: CASSQEGGTSGIPYNEQFF.

The chain uses TRBV7-3 and TRBJ2-1, with D possibly being TRBD1 or TRBD2 (6 bases each). The CDR3 is made up of 17 amino acids. V dropped 5 bases and J dropped 0 bases, with 17 bases sitting between them. CDR1 and CDR2 from the germline V gene are SGHTA and FQGTGA. CDR3 amino acids: CASSPTGGLSSYNEQFF. The CDR3, as DNA: TGTGCCAGCAGCCCAACCGGGGGCTTAAGCTCCTACAATGAGCAGTTCTTC.

In this sample, this clonotype turned up a few times. The chain employs TRBV7-9 and TRBJ1-2; the match to TRBD1 covers 7 bases. Trimming cost V 5 bases and J 3 bases; bases outside gene matches: 9. CDR3 length: 15 residues. The germline V gene encodes CDR1 SEHNR and CDR2 FQNEAQ (reference sequence). CDR3 sequence: CASSRDRERYYGYTF. In nucleotides, the CDR3 is TGTGCCAGCAGCCGCGACAGGGAACGGTACTATGGCTACACCTTC.